What follows are 9 T cell receptor beta chains derived from one specimen sequenced in a study of T cell responses to AZD1222 COVID-19 vaccine (TCRdb year 2021). The library relied on the immunoSEQ multiplex PCR assay. As stored in TCRdb, this immuneACCESS dataset retains in-frame rearrangements with V and J assigned. A fraction of the clones does not appear; measured against another copy, unresolved V genes explain less than half of the discrepancy, and the remainder lacks a known reason. The sample yields 90,000 to 120,000 clones; around nine tenths were counted once. The ten largest account for less than 4% of the sample. This specimen's time point label, interpreted: about 28 days (+/-7) after the second vaccine dose. In light of the paper, this sample's treatment or condition label describes: meningococcal conjugate vaccine given as trial control. Sample: peripheral blood, taken 28 days after the second dose of the MenACWY control vaccine. The origin of the receptors is an adult who received the MenACWY meningococcal vaccine as a control.

This clone was seen more than once but under ten times. The gene calls are TRBV5-1 and TRBJ2-1; 9 bases line up with TRBD2. Trimming removed 1 base from V and 0 bases from J; junction bases left unmatched: 2. The CDR3 is 16 residues long. Germline V gene sequence: CDR1 SGHRS, CDR2 YFSETQ. The CDR3 loop is CASSLTSGFSYNEQFF. The CDR3 DNA follows: TGCGCCAGCAGCTTGACTAGCGGGTTCTCCTACAATGAGCAGTTCTTC.

The rearrangement links TRBV10-3 to TRBJ2-3; TRBD1 is a possible D gene (6 bases). The CDR3 runs to 14 residues. Trimming shortened V by 3 bases and J by 3 bases, and 10 bases separated the two germline ends. CDR1 and CDR2 from the germline V gene are ENHRY and SYGVKD. This CDR3 is CAISEEQGTDTQYF. The CDR3 DNA sequence: TGTGCCATCAGTGAAGAGCAGGGGACAGATACGCAGTATTTT.

The genes are TRBV7-3 and TRBJ2-6; TRBD1 matches at 7 bases. Germline V CDR1 and CDR2: SGHTA, FQGTGA. The V segment lost 4 bases and the J segment 0 bases; nucleotides outside the gene matches: 12. The CDR3 covers 19 residues. The CDR3 DNA follows: TGTGCCAGCAGCTCCCAACCTCCGGGACAGATCTCTGGGGCCAACGTCCTGACTTTC. This sequence encodes CASSSQPPGQISGANVLTF.

This sequence joins TRBV4-2 and TRBJ1-6; possible D gene TRBD1, 5 bases. CDR3 length: 16 residues. With 4 bases removed from V and 7 bases from J, the gap between germline ends came to 17 bases. Germline V gene data show CDR1 as LGHNA and CDR2 as YNFKEQ. CDR3 DNA: TGTGCCAGCAGCCCCCCGATCGGGACGGAAAATTCACCCCTCCACTTT. Protein: CASSPPIGTENSPLHF.

This chain joins TRBV7-2 and TRBJ2-7; the match to TRBD2 covers 7 bases. J was trimmed by 6 bases and V by 0 bases; bases with no gene match: 5. The CDR3 sequence is 14 residues long. CDR1 SGHTA and CDR2 FQGNSA come from the germline V gene. The CDR3 loop is CASSLAKGGSEQYF. For the CDR3, the DNA is TGTGCCAGCAGCTTAGCCAAGGGAGGGAGCGAGCAGTACTTC. Together with reference TRBV7-2 and TRBJ2-7, the CDR3 gives the full variable domain: GAGVSQSPSNKVTEKGKDVELRCDPISGHTALYWYRQSLGQGLEFLIYFQGNSAPDKSGLPSDRFSAERTGGSVSTLTIQRTQQEDSAVYLCASSLAKGGSEQYFGPGTRLTVT.

To note about this clone: The germline gene is not matched at one end of the junction; a read error may be the cause. The chain recombines TRBV28 with TRBJ1-6; the D gene is possibly TRBD1 (6 bases). Germline V gene lookup returns CDR1 MDHEN and CDR2 SYDVKM. This CDR3 has 14 amino acids. The CDR3 loop reads CASRAGGYYSPLHF. In nucleotides, the CDR3 is TGTGCCAGCAGAGCGGGGGGCTATTATTCACCCCTCCACTTT.

V gene TRBV4-3 combines with J gene TRBJ1-1, with D possibly matching TRBD1 (5 bases). Deletions cut 2 bases from V and 4 bases from J, with 8 bases between. Germline CDR1 reads LGHNA; CDR2 reads YSLEER. CDR3 length equals 13 residues. DNA of the CDR3: TGCGCCAGCAGCCAAACAGGTCCCACTGAAGCTTTCTTT. It codes for CASSQTGPTEAFF.

The chain joins TRBV5-1 to TRBJ1-3; 7 bases are a match to TRBD1. CDR1 SGHRS and CDR2 YFSETQ come from the germline V gene. The CDR3 is 16 residues long. Germline trimming cut 4 bases from V and 2 bases from J; bases unmatched to any gene: 9. The chain's CDR3 is CASSMAGQSTGNTIYF. As DNA, the CDR3 is TGCGCCAGCAGCATGGCGGGACAGAGTACTGGAAACACCATATATTTT.

This clone was counted only a few times. J is TRBJ1-5 and V is TRBV28; D remains ambiguous. CDR3 length: 13 amino acids. V was cut by 6 bases and J by 4 bases, with 10 bases left in between. Germline loops: CDR1 MDHEN, CDR2 SYDVKM. The CDR3 DNA reads TGTGCCAGCAGCCGTTTGGGGAATCAGCCCCAGCATTTT. Its translation is CASSRLGNQPQHF.